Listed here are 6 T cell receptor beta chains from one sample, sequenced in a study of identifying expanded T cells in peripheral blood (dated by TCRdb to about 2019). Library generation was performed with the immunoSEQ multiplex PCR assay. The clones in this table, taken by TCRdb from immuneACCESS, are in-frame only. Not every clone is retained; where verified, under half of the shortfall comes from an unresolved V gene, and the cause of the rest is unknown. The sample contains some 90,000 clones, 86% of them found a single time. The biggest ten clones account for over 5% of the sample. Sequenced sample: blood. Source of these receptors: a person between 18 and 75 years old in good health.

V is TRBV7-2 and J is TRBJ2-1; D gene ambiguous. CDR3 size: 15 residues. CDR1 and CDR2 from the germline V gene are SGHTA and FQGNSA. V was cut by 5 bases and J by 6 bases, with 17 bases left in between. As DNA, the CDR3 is TGTGCCAGCAGCCCCCTATGGCCTTCTGGCAATGAGCAGTTCTTC. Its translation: CASSPLWPSGNEQFF.

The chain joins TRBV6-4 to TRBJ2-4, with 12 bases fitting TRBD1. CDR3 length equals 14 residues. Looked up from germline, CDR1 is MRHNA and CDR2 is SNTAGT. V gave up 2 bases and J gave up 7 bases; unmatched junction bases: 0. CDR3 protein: CASSDGTGGNIQYF. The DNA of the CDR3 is TGTGCCAGCAGTGACGGGACAGGGGGCAACATTCAGTACTTC.

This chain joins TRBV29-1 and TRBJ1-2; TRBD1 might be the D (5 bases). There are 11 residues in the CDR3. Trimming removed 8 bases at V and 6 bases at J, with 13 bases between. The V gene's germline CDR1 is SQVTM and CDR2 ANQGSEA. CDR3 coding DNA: TGCAGCATGAGGGGAGTCCATGGCTACACCTTC. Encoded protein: CSMRGVHGYTF.

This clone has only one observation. The CDR3 loop reads CASSPTGGLRNTEAFF. For the CDR3, the DNA is TGTGCCAGCAGCCCGACAGGGGGCCTAAGAAACACTGAAGCTTTCTTT. The chain is built from TRBV7-2 and TRBJ1-1; 10 bases match TRBD1. This CDR3 has 16 residues. Germline V CDR1 and CDR2: SGHTA, FQGNSA. With 5 bases clipped from V and 2 bases from J, the junction kept 8 bases outside the gene matches.

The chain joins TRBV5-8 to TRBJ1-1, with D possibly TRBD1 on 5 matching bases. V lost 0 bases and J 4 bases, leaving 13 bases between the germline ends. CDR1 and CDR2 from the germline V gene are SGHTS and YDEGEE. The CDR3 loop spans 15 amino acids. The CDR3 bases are TGTGCCAGCAGCTTGGCCGTGGGGCCGAGCACTGAAGCTTTCTTT. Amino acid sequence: CASSLAVGPSTEAFF.

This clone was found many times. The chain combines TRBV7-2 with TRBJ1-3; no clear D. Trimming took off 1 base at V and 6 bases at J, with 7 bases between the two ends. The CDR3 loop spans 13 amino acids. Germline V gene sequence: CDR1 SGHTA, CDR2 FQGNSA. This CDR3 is CASSLGLANTIYF. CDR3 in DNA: TGTGCCAGCAGCTTAGGGCTGGCAAACACCATATATTTT.